The 31 T cell receptor beta chains below come from one sample, sequenced in a study of T-cell reconstitution after alpha-beta-depleted transplantation in children. Preparation of the TCRbeta library used unique molecular identifiers. TCRdb analysed the PCR reads with MiXCR anew, one entry per CDR3 protein. The sample lists 250,000 to 300,000 distinct CDR3 sequences; around 9.6% were seen once. Here the sequenced sample was PBMCs from the stem cell graft donor, taken from the stem cell graft. The origin of the receptors is a human donor who donated a stem cell graft to a child with SCID.

By its share, this clonotype is medium-sized (0.01 to 0.1%). The CDR3 sequence: CSVARTSGQETQYF. The CDR3 DNA sequence: TGCAGCGTCGCGAGGACTAGCGGTCAAGAGACCCAGTACTTC. The chain carries TRBV29-1 and TRBJ2-5; 10 bases are shared with TRBD2. The CDR3 consists of 14 residues. J was trimmed by 2 bases and V by 6 bases; bases with no gene match: 6. Per germline, CDR1 SQVTM and CDR2 ANQGSEA.

This clonotype appeared a few times. J is TRBJ1-1 and V is TRBV10-3, with 7 bases fitting TRBD1. This CDR3 comprises 16 residues. Losses at the gene ends were 4 bases for V and 1 base for J; bases not matched to a gene: 9. The germline CDR1 and CDR2 sequences are ENHRY and SYGVKD. CDR3 sequence: CAISGSGGAGNTEAFF. CDR3 sequence (DNA): TGTGCCATCAGTGGATCAGGGGGGGCAGGGAACACTGAAGCTTTCTTT.

This clonotype appeared many times. V usage is TRBV2 and J usage is TRBJ2-1, with D perhaps matching TRBD2 (5 bases). Germline CDR1 is SNHLY and CDR2 is FYNNEI. The ends were cut back, 6 bases at V and 6 bases at J, with 15 bases in the middle. This CDR3 spans 14 amino acids. CDR3 residues: CASSSRVVRNEQFF. As DNA, the CDR3 is TGTGCCAGCAGCTCGAGGGTCGTTCGCAATGAGCAGTTCTTC. The full variable domain, in which reference TRBV2 and TRBJ2-1 provide the parts outside the CDR3, is EPEVTQTPSHQVTQMGQEVILRCVPISNHLYFYWYRQILGQKVEFLVSFYNNEISEKSEIFDDQFSVERPDGSNFTLKIRSTKLEDSAMYFCASSSRVVRNEQFFGPGTRLTVL.

The CDR3 DNA is TGTGCCAGCAGCTTACTCGGGGGGCTTCGGTTCTTC. Its protein is CASSLLGGLRFF. The V call is TRBV7-9, the J call TRBJ2-1, with a tentative D call TRBD2 (7 bases). The ends were cut back, 2 bases at V and 15 bases at J, with 14 bases in the middle. CDR1 is SEHNR and CDR2 is FQNEAQ in the germline V gene (reference sequence). CDR3 size: 12 residues.

The chain links TRBV12-3 or TRBV12-4 to TRBJ1-3, with TRBD1 as a possible D gene (6 bases). V lost 2 bases to trimming and J lost 3 bases, with 23 bases between them. This CDR3 region has 19 residues. In DNA, the CDR3 is TGTGCCAGCAGTTTATATGTCCCCACCCGGGGACACCGTGGAAACACCATATATTTT. It is translated as CASSLYVPTRGHRGNTIYF.

This clonotype showed up just a few times. J is TRBJ2-1 and V is TRBV12-5; 10 nucleotides match TRBD2. V lost 2 bases and J lost 3; bases outside the gene matches: 4. Germline-derived CDR1 and CDR2 are LGHNT and FRNRAP. The CDR3 is 16 residues long. CDR3 nucleotides: TGTGCTAGTGGTTTGCCCAGGACTAGCGGCTACAATGAGCAGTTCTTC. This translates into CASGLPRTSGYNEQFF.

This clonotype was picked up a small number of times. The rearrangement links TRBV27 to TRBJ2-5, with unresolved D. The germline V and J ends were trimmed by 0 bases and 4 bases, with 9 bases remaining between them. In germline, CDR1 is MNHEY, CDR2 SMNVEV (reference sequence). This CDR3 is 14 amino acids long. The CDR3 sequence is CASSLSGYGETQYF. Written as DNA, the CDR3 is TGTGCCAGCAGTTTATCGGGGTATGGAGAGACCCAGTACTTC.

This chain links TRBV5-1 with TRBJ2-7; tentative D call: TRBD1 (6 bases). Germline-derived CDR1 and CDR2 are SGHRS and YFSETQ. V was pared by 0 bases and J by 5 bases, with 9 bases between. The CDR3 length is 13 residues. The CDR3 spells CASSLDRENEQYF. In DNA, the CDR3 is TGCGCCAGCAGCTTGGACAGGGAAAACGAGCAGTACTTC.

V is TRBV9 and J is TRBJ2-5, with 10 positions matching TRBD2. After removal of 3 bases from V and 1 base from J, the junction contained 3 bases not matched to a gene. CDR1 and CDR2 (germline): SGDLS, YYNGEE. This CDR3 is 15 amino acids long. CDR3 bases: TGTGCCAGCAGCGCAGCGGGGGGGCTCCAAGAGACCCAGTACTTC. Translating it yields CASSAAGGLQETQYF. Complete variable domain (other parts from reference TRBV9 and TRBJ2-5): DSGVTQTPKHLITATGQRVTLRCSPRSGDLSVYWYQQSLDQGLQFLIQYYNGEERAKGNILERFSAQQFPDLHSELNLSSLELGDSALYFCASSAAGGLQETQYFGPGTRLLVL.

In its sample, this clonotype was seen many times. This sequence joins TRBV19 and TRBJ2-1, with D maybe TRBD2 (5 bases). Germline CDR1 and CDR2: LNHDA and SQIVND (reference sequence). The ends were cut back, 0 bases at V and 0 bases at J, with 15 bases in the middle. The CDR3 runs to 18 residues. The CDR3 sequence is CASSIDGRGMSSYNEQFF. DNA for the CDR3: TGTGCCAGTAGTATAGATGGCCGGGGTATGAGCTCCTACAATGAGCAGTTCTTC.

In its sample, this clonotype was seen a few times. The V and J genes are TRBV6-5 and TRBJ2-4, with D unresolved. The CDR3 length is 14 residues. Looked up from germline, CDR1 is MNHEY and CDR2 is SVGAGI. V lost 2 bases to trimming and J lost 6 bases, with 11 bases between them. The CDR3 sequence: CASSYNRWGNIQYF. DNA of the CDR3: TGTGCCAGCAGTTACAATCGTTGGGGAAACATTCAGTACTTC.

The gene calls are TRBV29-1 and TRBJ2-5; D is uncertain. The V gene's germline CDR1 is SQVTM and CDR2 ANQGSEA. This CDR3 is 13 amino acids long. Trimming took 2 bases from V and 5 from J, leaving 12 bases between them. CDR3 loop: CSVEKHSAETQYF. The CDR3 DNA reads TGCAGCGTTGAAAAACATTCCGCGGAGACCCAGTACTTC.

V and J are TRBV7-8 and TRBJ2-6, with TRBD1 matching over 8 bases. V dropped 5 bases and J dropped 0; count of bases not matched to a gene: 6. The length of the CDR3 is 17 residues. Germline V gives CDR1 SGHVS, CDR2 FQNEAQ. The chain's CDR3 is CASSRSTGGSGANVLTF. CDR3 sequence (DNA): TGTGCCAGCAGCAGAAGTACAGGGGGCTCTGGGGCCAACGTCCTGACTTTC.

The chain employs TRBV5-1 and TRBJ2-4, with 8 bases identical to TRBD1. The V and J ends lost 4 bases and 0 bases, in that order; junction bases with no gene match: 6. This CDR3 comprises 16 residues. Germline V gene lookup returns CDR1 SGHRS and CDR2 YFSETQ. As DNA, the CDR3 is TGCGCCAGCAGCCCGGACAGGGTGAGAGCCAAAAACATTCAGTACTTC. This sequence encodes CASSPDRVRAKNIQYF.

The J gene is TRBJ2-1, the V gene TRBV7-9, with 8 bases identical to TRBD2. Germline CDR1 reads SEHNR; CDR2 reads FQNEAQ (reference sequence). This CDR3 has 16 residues. The V segment lost 1 base and the J segment 7 bases; nucleotides outside the gene matches: 9. CDR3 coding DNA: TGTGCCAGCAGCTTAGTACCAACGGGGGGGCTAAATGAGCAGTTCTTC. Residues: CASSLVPTGGLNEQFF.

Concerning this clonotype: This may come from a read error, since a much larger clone is one base off. The rearrangement links TRBV4-1 to TRBJ2-7; 8 nucleotides align to TRBD1. Unmatched junction bases numbered 4, after V lost 9 bases and J lost 3 bases. The length of the CDR3 is 12 residues. The germline V gene encodes CDR1 MGHRA and CDR2 YSYEKL. The DNA of the CDR3 is TGCGCCAGTGGGGACAGGTTCTACGAGCAGTACTTC. This gives the protein CASGDRFYEQYF.

Only a few counts were recorded for this clonotype. A junction end diverges from the germline sequence, so it may reflect a read error. The rearrangement uses TRBV4-2 and TRBJ2-2; D unclear. The CDR3 has 16 residues. The V gene's germline CDR1 is LGHNA and CDR2 YNFKEQ. Written as DNA, the CDR3 is TGTGCCATCAGCCCCGGGCTAGGGTATATCACCGGGGAGCTGTTTTTT. Translation gives CAISPGLGYITGELFF.

The chain is built from TRBV20-1 and TRBJ1-2; D is possibly TRBD1 (5 bases). This CDR3 is built from 13 residues. Trimming took 6 bases from V and 4 from J, leaving 15 bases between them. Per the germline V gene, CDR1 is DFQATT and CDR2 is SNEGSKA (reference sequence). CDR3 loop: CSAGSGQRYGYTF. DNA for the CDR3: TGCAGTGCCGGATCGGGGCAGCGCTATGGCTACACCTTC.

CDR3 residues: CASSHRGTTQYF. DNA for the CDR3: TGTGCCAGCAGCCACAGGGGGACGACCCAGTACTTC. V and J are TRBV12-3 or TRBV12-4 and TRBJ2-5; 8 positions match TRBD1. V shed 6 bases and J 7 bases; nucleotides not matched to a gene: 4. The CDR3 is made up of 12 amino acids.

The chain combines TRBV29-1 with TRBJ2-5; either TRBD1 or TRBD2 may fit D (5 bases each). Trimming removed 3 bases at V and 5 bases at J, with 16 bases between. Per the germline V gene, CDR1 is SQVTM and CDR2 is ANQGSEA. The CDR3 loop spans 14 amino acids. The CDR3: CSVDEGWGGETQYF. The CDR3 coding sequence is TGCAGCGTTGATGAAGGGTGGGGCGGGGAGACCCAGTACTTC.

This clonotype was seen at least ten times. The chain couples TRBV4-1 to TRBJ2-7; D not certain. This CDR3 region has 14 residues. Germline lookup yields CDR1 MGHRA and CDR2 YSYEKL. Trimming removed 0 bases from V and 0 bases from J, with 6 bases in between. The CDR3 region has the DNA TGCGCCAGCAGCCAAGATCTGACCTCCTACGAGCAGTACTTC. The encoded protein is CASSQDLTSYEQYF.

This clonotype was observed at least ten times. The chain has TRBV7-8 and TRBJ1-4, with 10 bases fitting TRBD1. Germline-derived CDR1 and CDR2 are SGHVS and FQNEAQ. CDR3 length: 14 residues. V dropped 6 bases and J dropped 5; count of bases not matched to a gene: 3. The CDR3 nucleotides are TGTGCCAGCAGTCCGGGACAGGGGAATGAAAAACTGTTTTTT. This sequence encodes CASSPGQGNEKLFF.

This clonotype was observed a few times. The rearrangement uses TRBV4-2 and TRBJ2-5; 10 bases match TRBD1. CDR1 is LGHNA, CDR2 YNFKEQ, per germline. The CDR3 is made up of 16 amino acids. The trim removed 1 base at V and 5 bases at J, leaving 7 bases unmatched. CDR3 nucleotides: TGTGCCAGCAGCCAAGGGCGACAGGGGGCAGGGGAGACCCAGTACTTC. This sequence encodes CASSQGRQGAGETQYF.

The rearrangement joins TRBV18 to TRBJ1-1; 7 nucleotides line up with TRBD1. This CDR3 region has 17 residues. V gave up 0 bases and J gave up 0 bases; unmatched junction bases: 7. CDR1 and CDR2 (germline): KGHSH, LQKENI. As DNA, the CDR3 is TGTGCCAGCTCACCACCTGGGTCAGGGGGGTTGAACACTGAAGCTTTCTTT. The encoded protein is CASSPPGSGGLNTEAFF.

There are a few counts of this clonotype. CDR3 residues: CASNTGAGRAFF. In DNA form, the CDR3 reads TGCGCCAGCAATACAGGCGCCGGGAGAGCTTTCTTT. This rearrangement joins TRBV5-1 to TRBJ1-1, with D possibly matching TRBD1 (5 bases). Germline V lookup: CDR1 SGHRS, CDR2 YFSETQ. The CDR3 sequence is 12 residues long. V was shortened by 6 bases and J by 10 bases, with 16 bases between the two germline ends.

The chain recombines TRBV9 with TRBJ2-7; 13 bases line up with TRBD2. The CDR3 has 16 amino acids. Germline CDR1 and CDR2: SGDLS and YYNGEE. The ends lost 4 bases at V and 3 bases at J; junction bases unmatched: 7. CDR3 nucleotides: TGTGCCAGCAGCCCAGAAGGGACTAGCGGGGTCTACGAGCAGTACTTC. Protein sequence: CASSPEGTSGVYEQYF.

At least ten counts were recorded for this clonotype. V and J are TRBV6-5 and TRBJ2-3; possibly TRBD1 for D (6 bases). Trimming removed 0 bases at V and 6 bases at J, with 19 bases between. The CDR3 totals 17 residues. The germline CDR1 and CDR2 sequences are MNHEY and SVGAGI. The CDR3 coding sequence is TGTGCCAGCAGTTACTCTCCAGGGCAAGGGGGAATTGATACGCAGTATTTT. This codes for CASSYSPGQGGIDTQYF.

This clonotype was detected only a few times. This sequence joins TRBV12-3 or TRBV12-4 and TRBJ2-7; 9 bases are a match to TRBD1. The length of the CDR3 is 15 residues. The junction had 9 bases not matched to a gene; V was cut back by 6 bases and J by 3 bases. The CDR3 bases are TGTGCCAGCAGCCTCCCGGGACAGGGTATCTACGAGCAGTACTTC. This codes for CASSLPGQGIYEQYF.

The rearrangement joins TRBV27 to TRBJ2-5, with 8 bases aligning to TRBD1. Germline CDR1 MNHEY, CDR2 SMNVEV (reference sequence). The junction had 10 bases not matched to a gene; V was cut back by 6 bases and J by 4 bases. This CDR3 spans 15 amino acids. The CDR3 nucleotides read TGTGCCAGCAGCCCGGACAGGGTGTTGTTAGAGACCCAGTACTTC. This sequence encodes CASSPDRVLLETQYF.

This rearrangement joins TRBV9 to TRBJ2-1; TRBD2 is a possible D gene (7 bases). Trimming removed 2 bases from V and 1 base from J, with 16 bases in between. This CDR3 spans 17 amino acids. Germline CDR1 reads SGDLS; CDR2 reads YYNGEE. The CDR3 spells CASSVYTGGPSYNEQFF. CDR3 DNA: TGTGCCAGCAGCGTCTATACGGGGGGCCCGTCCTACAATGAGCAGTTCTTC.

As concerns this clonotype: Sequence at one end of the junction differs from germline and may be a read error. The CDR3 sequence: CASGLNRLTGEPFF. The CDR3 DNA is TGTGCTAGTGGTTTAAACCGGCTGACCGGGGAGCCGTTTTTT. This chain links TRBV12-5 with TRBJ2-2, with D possibly being TRBD2 (5 bases). CDR3 length equals 14 residues. CDR1 and CDR2 (germline): LGHNT, FRNRAP.